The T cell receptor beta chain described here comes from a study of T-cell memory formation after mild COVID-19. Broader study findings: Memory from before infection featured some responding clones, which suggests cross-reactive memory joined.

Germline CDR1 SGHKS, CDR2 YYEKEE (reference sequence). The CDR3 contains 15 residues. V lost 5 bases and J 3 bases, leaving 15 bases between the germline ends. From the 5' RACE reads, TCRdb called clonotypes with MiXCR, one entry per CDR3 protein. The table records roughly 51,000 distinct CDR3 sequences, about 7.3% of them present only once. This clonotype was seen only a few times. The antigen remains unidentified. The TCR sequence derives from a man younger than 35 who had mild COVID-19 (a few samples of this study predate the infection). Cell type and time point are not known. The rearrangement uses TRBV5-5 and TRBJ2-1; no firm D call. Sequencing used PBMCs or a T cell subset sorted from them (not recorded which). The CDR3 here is CASSSYPPIYNEQFF. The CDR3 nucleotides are TGTGCCAGCAGTAGCTACCCCCCAATCTACAATGAGCAGTTCTTC.